This T cell receptor beta chain was recovered during a study of CD8+CD57+ T cells in acquired aplastic anemia. CDR3 and TCR beta VDJ profiling relied on a genomic DNA template. From the reads, TCRdb called clonotypes with MiXCR, one entry per CDR3 protein. Found here are approximately 98,000 distinct CDR3 sequences, roughly two thirds of them singletons; the top ten hold about 62%. By flow cytometry, patients selected for sequencing had shown an expansion of CD8+CD57+ cells. In all patients, the disease was severe acquired aplastic anemia. The study, taken as a whole, reports: Roughly 31 CD8+ CDR3 sequences were shared between patients and controls.

A remark on this clonotype: Its antigen is as yet unknown.

V shed 5 bases and J shed 1 base, with 12 bases lying between them. The CDR3 is made up of 14 amino acids. Germline CDR1 and CDR2: SGHTA and FQGNSA. The rearrangement links TRBV7-2 to TRBJ2-7; D is unclear. The TCR sequence derives from a human donor with aplastic anemia. Sequenced: sorted CD4+, CD8+, or CD8+CD57+ T cells (not recorded which) from PBMCs. DNA of the CDR3: TGTGCCAGCAGCCTAGACCCAGTTTCCTACGAGCAGTACTTC. Amino acids: CASSLDPVSYEQYF. The full variable domain, with the rest looked up from reference TRBV7-2 and TRBJ2-7, is GAGVSQSPSNKVTEKGKDVELRCDPISGHTALYWYRQSLGQGLEFLIYFQGNSAPDKSGLPSDRFSAERTGGSVSTLTIQRTQQEDSAVYLCASSLDPVSYEQYFGPGTRLTVT.